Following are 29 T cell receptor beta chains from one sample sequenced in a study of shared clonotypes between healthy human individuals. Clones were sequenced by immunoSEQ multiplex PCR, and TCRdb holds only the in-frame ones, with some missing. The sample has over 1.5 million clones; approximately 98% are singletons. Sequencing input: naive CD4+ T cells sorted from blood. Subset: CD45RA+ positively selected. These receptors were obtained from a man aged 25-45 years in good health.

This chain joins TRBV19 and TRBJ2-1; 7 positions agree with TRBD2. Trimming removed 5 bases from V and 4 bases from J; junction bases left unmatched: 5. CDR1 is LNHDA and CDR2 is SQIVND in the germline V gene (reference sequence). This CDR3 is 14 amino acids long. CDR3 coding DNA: TGTGCCAGTAGTCGGGGGGAGTGGTACAATGAGCAGTTCTTC. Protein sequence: CASSRGEWYNEQFF.

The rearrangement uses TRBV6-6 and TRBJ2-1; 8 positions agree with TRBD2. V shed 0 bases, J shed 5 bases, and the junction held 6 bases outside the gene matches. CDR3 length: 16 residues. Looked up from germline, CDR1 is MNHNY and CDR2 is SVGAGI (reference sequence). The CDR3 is CASSYSSGGPHNEQFF. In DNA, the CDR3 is TGTGCCAGCAGTTACTCTTCGGGAGGGCCCCACAATGAGCAGTTCTTC.

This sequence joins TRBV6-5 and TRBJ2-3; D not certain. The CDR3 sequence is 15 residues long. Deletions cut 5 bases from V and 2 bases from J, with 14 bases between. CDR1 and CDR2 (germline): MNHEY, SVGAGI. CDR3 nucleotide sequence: TGTGCCAGCAGTGCCCTTGGGATAACCACAGATACGCAGTATTTT. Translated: CASSALGITTDTQYF.

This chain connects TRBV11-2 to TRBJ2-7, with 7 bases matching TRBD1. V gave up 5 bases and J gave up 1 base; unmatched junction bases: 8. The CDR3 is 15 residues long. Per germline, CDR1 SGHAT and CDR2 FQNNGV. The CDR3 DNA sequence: TGTGCCAGCAGCCTCCGACAGGGAATTTCCTACGAGCAGTACTTC. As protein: CASSLRQGISYEQYF.

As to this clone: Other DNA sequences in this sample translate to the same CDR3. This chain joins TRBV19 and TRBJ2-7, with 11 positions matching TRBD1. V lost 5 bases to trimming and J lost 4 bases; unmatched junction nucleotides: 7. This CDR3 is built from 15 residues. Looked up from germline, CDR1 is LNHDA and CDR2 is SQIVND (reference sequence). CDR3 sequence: CASSGPGQGDYEQYF. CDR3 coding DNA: TGTGCCAGTAGTGGACCGGGACAGGGGGATTACGAGCAGTACTTC.

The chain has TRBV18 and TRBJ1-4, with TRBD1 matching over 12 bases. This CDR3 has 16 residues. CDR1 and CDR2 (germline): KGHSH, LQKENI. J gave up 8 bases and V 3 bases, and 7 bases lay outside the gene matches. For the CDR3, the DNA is TGTGCCAGCTCACCCGGGACAGGGGGCGTTCGAGAAAAACTGTTTTTT. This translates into CASSPGTGGVREKLFF.

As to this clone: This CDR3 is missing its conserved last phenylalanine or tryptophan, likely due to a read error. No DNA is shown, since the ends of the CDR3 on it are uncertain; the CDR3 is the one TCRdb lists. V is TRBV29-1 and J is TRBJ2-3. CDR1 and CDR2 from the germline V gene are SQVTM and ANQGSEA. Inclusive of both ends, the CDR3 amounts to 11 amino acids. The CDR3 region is CSVDNMGDPMT.

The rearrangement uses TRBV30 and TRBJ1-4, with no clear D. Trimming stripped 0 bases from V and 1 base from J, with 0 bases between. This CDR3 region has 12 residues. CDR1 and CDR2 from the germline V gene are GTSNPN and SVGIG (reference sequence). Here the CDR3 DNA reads TGTGCCTGGAGTGTAACTAATGAAAAACTGTTTTTT. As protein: CAWSVTNEKLFF.

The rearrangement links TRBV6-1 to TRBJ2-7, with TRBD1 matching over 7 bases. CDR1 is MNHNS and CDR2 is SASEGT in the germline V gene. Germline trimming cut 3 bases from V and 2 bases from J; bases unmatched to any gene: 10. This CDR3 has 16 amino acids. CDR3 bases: TGTGCCAGCAGTGATCGGGTTTGGGGACAGCCCTACGAGCAGTACTTC. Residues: CASSDRVWGQPYEQYF.

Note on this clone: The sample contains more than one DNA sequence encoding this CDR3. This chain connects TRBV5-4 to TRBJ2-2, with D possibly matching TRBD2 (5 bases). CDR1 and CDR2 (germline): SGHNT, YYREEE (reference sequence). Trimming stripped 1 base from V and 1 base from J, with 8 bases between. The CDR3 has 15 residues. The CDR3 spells CASSLTGGNTGELFF. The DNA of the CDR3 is TGTGCCAGCAGCTTGACTGGAGGGAACACCGGGGAGCTGTTTTTT.

The DNA of the CDR3 is TGTGCCAGCACCACAAACATGAACACTGAAGCTTTCTTT. Protein sequence: CASTTNMNTEAFF. The V gene is TRBV28, the J gene TRBJ1-1; D is unresolved. CDR1 and CDR2 from the germline V gene are MDHEN and SYDVKM. V was trimmed by 7 bases and J by 0 bases, leaving 9 bases between them. This CDR3 contains 13 residues.

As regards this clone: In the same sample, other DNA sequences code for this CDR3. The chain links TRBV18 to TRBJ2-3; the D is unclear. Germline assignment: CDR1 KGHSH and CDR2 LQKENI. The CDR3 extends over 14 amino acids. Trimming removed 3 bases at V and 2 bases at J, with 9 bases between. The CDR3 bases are TGTGCCAGCTCACCTCTGTCTGACACAGATACGCAGTATTTT. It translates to CASSPLSDTDTQYF.

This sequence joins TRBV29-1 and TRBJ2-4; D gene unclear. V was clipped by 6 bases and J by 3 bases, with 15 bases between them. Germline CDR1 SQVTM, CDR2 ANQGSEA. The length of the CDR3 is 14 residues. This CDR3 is CSVRTRLLKNIQYF. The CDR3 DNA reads TGCAGCGTGAGGACGAGGCTCCTCAAAAACATTCAGTACTTC.

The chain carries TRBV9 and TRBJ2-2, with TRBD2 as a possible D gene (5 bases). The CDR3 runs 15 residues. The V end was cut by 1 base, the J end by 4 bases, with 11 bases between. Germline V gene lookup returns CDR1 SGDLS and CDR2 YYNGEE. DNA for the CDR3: TGTGCCAGCAGCGTAAGGGAGAGGCGCACCGGGGAGCTGTTTTTT. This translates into CASSVRERRTGELFF. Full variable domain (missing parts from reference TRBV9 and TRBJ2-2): DSGVTQTPKHLITATGQRVTLRCSPRSGDLSVYWYQQSLDQGLQFLIQYYNGEERAKGNILERFSAQQFPDLHSELNLSSLELGDSALYFCASSVRERRTGELFFGEGSRLTVL.

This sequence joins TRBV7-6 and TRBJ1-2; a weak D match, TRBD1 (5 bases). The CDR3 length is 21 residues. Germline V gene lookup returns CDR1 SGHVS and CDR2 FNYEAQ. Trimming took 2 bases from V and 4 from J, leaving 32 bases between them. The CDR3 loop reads CASSLFDVGTYGGSDGYGYTF. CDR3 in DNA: TGTGCCAGCAGCTTATTCGACGTGGGGACCTATGGGGGTAGTGATGGCTATGGCTACACCTTC.

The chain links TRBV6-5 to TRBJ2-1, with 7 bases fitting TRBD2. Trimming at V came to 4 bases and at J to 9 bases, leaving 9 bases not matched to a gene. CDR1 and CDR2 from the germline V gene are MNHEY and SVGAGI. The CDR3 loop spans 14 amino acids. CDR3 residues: CASSSPGLWAEQFF. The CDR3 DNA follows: TGTGCCAGCAGTTCTCCGGGACTATGGGCTGAGCAGTTCTTC.

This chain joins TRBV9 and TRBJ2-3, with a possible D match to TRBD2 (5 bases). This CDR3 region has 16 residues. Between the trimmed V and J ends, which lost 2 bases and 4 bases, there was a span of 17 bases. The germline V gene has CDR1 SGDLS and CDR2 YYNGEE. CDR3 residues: CASSVAWAAGADTQYF. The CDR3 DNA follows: TGTGCCAGCAGCGTGGCTTGGGCAGCCGGGGCAGATACGCAGTATTTT.

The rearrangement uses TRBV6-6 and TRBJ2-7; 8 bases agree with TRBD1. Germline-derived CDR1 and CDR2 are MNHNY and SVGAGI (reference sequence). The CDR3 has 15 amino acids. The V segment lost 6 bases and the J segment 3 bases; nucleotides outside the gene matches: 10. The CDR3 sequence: CASSRTKTGVYEQYF. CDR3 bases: TGTGCCAGCAGCCGCACCAAGACAGGGGTCTACGAGCAGTACTTC.

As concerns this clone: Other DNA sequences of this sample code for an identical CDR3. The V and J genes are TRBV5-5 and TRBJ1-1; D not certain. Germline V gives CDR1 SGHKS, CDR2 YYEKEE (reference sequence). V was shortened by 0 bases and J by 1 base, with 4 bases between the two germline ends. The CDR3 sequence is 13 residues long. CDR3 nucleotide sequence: TGTGCCAGCAGCTTGGCAGCGAACACTGAAGCTTTCTTT. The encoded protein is CASSLAANTEAFF. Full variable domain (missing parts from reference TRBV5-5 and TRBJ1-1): DAGVTQSPTHLIKTRGQQVTLRCSPISGHKSVSWYQQVLGQGPQFIFQYYEKEERGRGNFPDRFSARQFPNYSSELNVNALLLGDSALYLCASSLAANTEAFFGQGTRLTVV.

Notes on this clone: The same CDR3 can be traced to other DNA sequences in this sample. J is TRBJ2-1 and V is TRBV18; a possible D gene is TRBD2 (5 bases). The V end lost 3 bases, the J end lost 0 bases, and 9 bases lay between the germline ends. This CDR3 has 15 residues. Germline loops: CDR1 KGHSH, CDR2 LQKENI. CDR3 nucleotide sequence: TGTGCCAGCTCACCGACTATAAGCTCCTACAATGAGCAGTTCTTC. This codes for CASSPTISSYNEQFF.

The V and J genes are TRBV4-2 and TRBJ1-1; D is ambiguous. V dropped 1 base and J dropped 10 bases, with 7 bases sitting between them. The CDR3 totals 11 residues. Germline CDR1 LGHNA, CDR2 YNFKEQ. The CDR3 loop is CASSQGWRAFF. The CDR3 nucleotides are TGTGCCAGCAGCCAAGGGTGGAGAGCTTTCTTT.

In DNA form, the CDR3 reads TGTGCCAGCAGCCCCCAGGGGGCGCGATCTTTCAATGAGCAGTTCTTC. Its protein product is CASSPQGARSFNEQFF. The chain uses TRBV7-9 and TRBJ2-1, with 8 bases fitting TRBD1. The junction had 12 bases not matched to a gene; V was cut back by 5 bases and J by 6 bases. Germline V lookup: CDR1 SEHNR, CDR2 FQNEAQ (reference sequence). The CDR3 is 16 amino acids. Filled out from reference TRBV7-9 and TRBJ2-1, the complete variable domain reads DTGVSQNPRHKITKRGQNVTFRCDPISEHNRLYWYRQTLGQGPEFLTYFQNEAQLEKSRLLSDRFSAERPKGSFSTLEIQRTEQGDSAMYLCASSPQGARSFNEQFFGPGTRLTVL.

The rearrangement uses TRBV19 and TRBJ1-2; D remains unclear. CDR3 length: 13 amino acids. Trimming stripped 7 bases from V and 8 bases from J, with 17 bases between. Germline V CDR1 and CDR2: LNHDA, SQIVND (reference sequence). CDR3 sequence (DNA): TGTGCCAGTACCCCACGCGAAGACGGGGGCTACACCTTC. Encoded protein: CASTPREDGGYTF. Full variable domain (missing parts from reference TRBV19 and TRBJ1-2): DGGITQSPKYLFRKEGQNVTLSCEQNLNHDAMYWYRQDPGQGLRLIYYSQIVNDFQKGDIAEGYSVSREKKESFPLTVTSAQKNPTAFYLCASTPREDGGYTFGSGTRLTVV.

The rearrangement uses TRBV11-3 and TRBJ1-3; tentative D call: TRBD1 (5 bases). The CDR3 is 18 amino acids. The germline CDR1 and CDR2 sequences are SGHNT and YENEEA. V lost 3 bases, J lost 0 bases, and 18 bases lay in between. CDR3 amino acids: CASSLGRFGGNSGNTIYF. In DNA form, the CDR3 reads TGTGCCAGCAGCTTGGGGCGATTTGGAGGCAACTCTGGAAACACCATATATTTT. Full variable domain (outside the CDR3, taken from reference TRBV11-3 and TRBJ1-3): EAGVVQSPRYKIIEKKQPVAFWCNPISGHNTLYWYLQNLGQGPELLIRYENEEAVDDSQLPKDRFSAERLKGVDSTLKIQPAELGDSAVYLCASSLGRFGGNSGNTIYFGEGSWLTVV.

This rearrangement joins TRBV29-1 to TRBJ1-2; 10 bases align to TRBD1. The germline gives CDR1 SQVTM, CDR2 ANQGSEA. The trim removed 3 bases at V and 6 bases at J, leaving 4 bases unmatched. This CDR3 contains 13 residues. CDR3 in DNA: TGCAGCGTTGAGGGACAGGGGCGGGATGGCTACACCTTC. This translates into CSVEGQGRDGYTF.

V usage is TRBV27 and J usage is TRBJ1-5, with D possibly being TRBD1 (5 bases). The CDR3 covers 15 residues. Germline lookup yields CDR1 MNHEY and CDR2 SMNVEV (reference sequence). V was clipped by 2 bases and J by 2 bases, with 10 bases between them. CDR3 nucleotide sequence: TGTGCCAGCAGTTTAAGAGGGGTGGGCAATCAGCCCCAGCATTTT. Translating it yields CASSLRGVGNQPQHF.

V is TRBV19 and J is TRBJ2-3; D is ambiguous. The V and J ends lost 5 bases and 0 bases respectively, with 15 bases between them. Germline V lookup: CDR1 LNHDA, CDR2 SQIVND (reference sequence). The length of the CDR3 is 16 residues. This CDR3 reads CASSPNPGWSTDTQYF. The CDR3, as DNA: TGTGCCAGTAGTCCTAACCCGGGTTGGAGCACAGATACGCAGTATTTT.

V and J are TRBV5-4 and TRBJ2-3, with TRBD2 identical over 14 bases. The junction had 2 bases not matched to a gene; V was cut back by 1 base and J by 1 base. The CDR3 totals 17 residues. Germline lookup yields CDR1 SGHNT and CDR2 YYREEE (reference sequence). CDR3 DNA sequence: TGTGCCAGCAGCTTGTCGGGACTAGCGGGGGGCACAGATACGCAGTATTTT. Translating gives CASSLSGLAGGTDTQYF.

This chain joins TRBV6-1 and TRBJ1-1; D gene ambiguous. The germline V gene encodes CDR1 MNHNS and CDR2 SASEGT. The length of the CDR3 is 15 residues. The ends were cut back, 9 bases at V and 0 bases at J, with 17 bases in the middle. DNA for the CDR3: TGTGCCAGGAGAAAGTTCGACGAAATGAACACTGAAGCTTTCTTT. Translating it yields CARRKFDEMNTEAFF.